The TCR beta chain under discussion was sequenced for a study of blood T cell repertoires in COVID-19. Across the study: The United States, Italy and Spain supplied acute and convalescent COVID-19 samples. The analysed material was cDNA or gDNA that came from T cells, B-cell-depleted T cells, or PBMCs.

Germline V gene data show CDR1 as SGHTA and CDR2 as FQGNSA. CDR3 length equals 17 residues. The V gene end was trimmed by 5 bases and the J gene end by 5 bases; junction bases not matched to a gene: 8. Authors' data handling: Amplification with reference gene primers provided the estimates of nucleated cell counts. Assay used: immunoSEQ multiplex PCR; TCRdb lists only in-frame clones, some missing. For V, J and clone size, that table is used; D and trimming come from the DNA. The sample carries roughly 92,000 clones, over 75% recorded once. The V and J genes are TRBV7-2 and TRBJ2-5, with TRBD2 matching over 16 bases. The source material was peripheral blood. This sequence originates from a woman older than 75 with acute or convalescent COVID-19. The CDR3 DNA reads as TGTGCCAGCAGCCAAGGGACTAGCGGGGGGGCCTGGGAGACCCAGTACTTC. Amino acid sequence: CASSQGTSGGAWETQYF. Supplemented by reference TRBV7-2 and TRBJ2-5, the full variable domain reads GAGVSQSPSNKVTEKGKDVELRCDPISGHTALYWYRQSLGQGLEFLIYFQGNSAPDKSGLPSDRFSAERTGGSVSTLTIQRTQQEDSAVYLCASSQGTSGGAWETQYFGPGTRLLVL.